The next 24 T cell receptor beta chains were all read from a single sample in a study of identical twins. MiXCR, applied by TCRdb to the 5' RACE reads, yields one record per CDR3 protein. This sample carries 450,000 to 650,000 distinct CDR3 sequences, nearly 15% of them seen once, and the ten largest clones take roughly 0.4%. The same specimen was also included in a second study, on yellow fever vaccine responses in identical twins.

The sample comprised CD4+ T cells sorted from blood. The receptor source for this set is a young woman in good health.

This clonotype has only a few counts. The V gene is TRBV5-1, the J gene TRBJ1-1; 10 nucleotides match TRBD1. Unmatched junction bases numbered 2, after V lost 4 bases and J lost 8 bases. The CDR3 has 12 amino acids. The germline V gene encodes CDR1 SGHRS and CDR2 YFSETQ. As DNA, the CDR3 is TGCGCCAGCAGCAGGGGACAGGGGGAAGCTTTCTTT. As protein: CASSRGQGEAFF.

This clonotype came up a few times. The chain is built from TRBV18 and TRBJ1-1; D is undetermined. Germline V gene sequence: CDR1 KGHSH, CDR2 LQKENI. V was cut by 6 bases and J by 4 bases, with 15 bases left in between. This CDR3 spans 14 amino acids. The CDR3 is CASSQIASATEAFF. CDR3 DNA sequence: TGTGCCAGCTCTCAAATCGCCTCCGCCACTGAAGCTTTCTTT.

This clonotype was seen ten or more times. Its ends do not fully match the called genes, so a read error is possible. The genes are TRBV5-1 and TRBJ2-5; D is uncertain. CDR1 SGHRS and CDR2 YFSETQ come from the germline V gene. The CDR3 has 11 amino acids. The CDR3 here is CASSLTETQYF. The DNA for the CDR3 is TGTGCCAGCAGTTTAACCGAGACCCAGTACTTC.

The rearrangement links TRBV5-1 to TRBJ1-1; 7 positions match TRBD1. There are 16 residues in the CDR3. J lost 0 bases, V lost 1 base, and 6 bases had no gene match. Germline CDR1 and CDR2: SGHRS and YFSETQ. The CDR3 DNA sequence: TGCGCCAGCAGCTTGACAGGGGCGCTAATGAACACTGAAGCTTTCTTT. Its translation is CASSLTGALMNTEAFF.

The V gene is TRBV12-3 or TRBV12-4, the J gene TRBJ1-2; 8 bases map to TRBD1. CDR3 length equals 14 residues. The ends lost 5 bases at V and 4 bases at J; junction bases unmatched: 6. The CDR3 reads CASSPEGQVYGYTF. DNA for the CDR3: TGTGCCAGCAGTCCCGAGGGACAGGTCTATGGCTACACCTTC.

This clonotype was seen a few times. This chain links TRBV11-2 with TRBJ2-5, with TRBD2 as a possible D gene (5 bases). Germline loops: CDR1 SGHAT, CDR2 FQNNGV. V was trimmed by 5 bases and J by 1 base, leaving 11 bases between them. The CDR3 spans 14 residues. DNA of the CDR3: TGTGCCAGCAGCGTAGGACTCACCCAAGAGACCCAGTACTTC. It translates to CASSVGLTQETQYF. Looking up the rest from reference TRBV11-2 and TRBJ2-5 gives the full variable domain: EAGVAQSPRYKIIEKRQSVAFWCNPISGHATLYWYQQILGQGPKLLIQFQNNGVVDDSQLPKDRFSAERLKGVDSTLKIQPAKLEDSAVYLCASSVGLTQETQYFGPGTRLLVL.

This rearrangement joins TRBV24-1 to TRBJ2-1, with a possible D match to TRBD1 (6 bases). The CDR3 spans 10 residues. V lost 7 bases and J lost 14, with 11 bases in between. Germline lookup yields CDR1 KGHDR and CDR2 SFDVKD. The CDR3 DNA is TGTGCCACCAGGGGGGCATCCAAGTTCTTC. It specifies CATRGASKFF.

The V and J genes are TRBV14 and TRBJ1-6; 9 positions agree with TRBD1. CDR3 size: 15 residues. Unmatched junction bases numbered 5, after V lost 4 bases and J lost 7 bases. From germline, CDR1 is SGHDN and CDR2 FVKESK. As DNA, the CDR3 is TGTGCCAGCAGCCTCCGGACAGGGGAGAATTCACCCCTCCACTTT. This codes for CASSLRTGENSPLHF.

V and J are TRBV11-2 and TRBJ1-4, with D unclear. CDR3 size: 13 residues. Germline CDR1 is SGHAT and CDR2 is FQNNGV. The V end lost 3 bases, the J end lost 8 bases, and 10 bases lay between the germline ends. CDR3 region: CASSFGLTEKLFF. The CDR3 bases are TGTGCCAGCAGCTTTGGACTGACAGAAAAACTGTTTTTT.

The chain recombines TRBV5-1 with TRBJ2-1, with D tentatively TRBD1 (6 bases). Per germline, CDR1 SGHRS and CDR2 YFSETQ. This CDR3 is built from 18 residues. Between the trimmed V and J ends, which lost 0 bases and 3 bases, there was a span of 19 bases. The CDR3 DNA reads TGCGCCAGCAGCTTGGAAGCACAGGGTTACCGACGCTACAATGAGCAGTTCTTC. Translated, it gives CASSLEAQGYRRYNEQFF.

This chain connects TRBV27 to TRBJ1-6; the D gene is possibly TRBD1 (6 bases). Germline values: CDR1 MNHEY, CDR2 SMNVEV (reference sequence). Trimming pared 3 bases from V and 9 bases from J, leaving 15 bases between. The CDR3 has 15 residues. The CDR3 loop reads CASSFLGGLGSPLHF. The CDR3 nucleotides are TGTGCCAGCAGTTTCTTGGGGGGGCTTGGTTCACCCCTCCACTTT.

This clonotype was detected a few times. The chain recombines TRBV20-1 with TRBJ2-7; a possible D gene is TRBD1 (6 bases). This CDR3 comprises 15 residues. From germline, CDR1 is DFQATT and CDR2 SNEGSKA (reference sequence). CDR3 in amino acids: CSHNVSRTAISEQYV. The CDR3 DNA sequence: TGCAGCCATAACGTCTCACGGACAGCTATAAGCGAGCAGTACGTC.

This clonotype has more than one count but fewer than ten. This chain connects TRBV6-1 to TRBJ2-2; 8 positions agree with TRBD2. This CDR3 contains 18 residues. After removal of 6 bases from V and 4 bases from J, the junction contained 16 bases not matched to a gene. Germline values: CDR1 MNHNS, CDR2 SASEGT. CDR3 sequence reads: CASRPGLAREGGTGELFF. The CDR3 coding sequence is TGTGCCAGCAGACCCGGACTAGCTAGGGAGGGGGGCACCGGGGAGCTGTTTTTT.

This clonotype was seen a few times. The J gene is TRBJ2-5, the V gene TRBV20-1; TRBD1 might be the D (6 bases). V lost 0 bases, J lost 0 bases, and 14 bases lay in between. The CDR3 is made up of 16 amino acids. Germline CDR1 is DFQATT and CDR2 is SNEGSKA (reference sequence). The CDR3 sequence: CSARDIPTGHQETQYF. CDR3 in DNA: TGCAGTGCTAGAGATATCCCGACAGGCCACCAAGAGACCCAGTACTTC.

The V call is TRBV12-3 or TRBV12-4, the J call TRBJ2-1; D may be TRBD1 (6 bases). The V end lost 6 bases, the J end lost 6 bases, and 18 bases lay between the germline ends. CDR3 size: 15 residues. CDR3 in DNA: TGTGCCAGCAGATATACAGGGTATCCGGGCAATGAGCAGTTCTTC. Translating it yields CASRYTGYPGNEQFF.

This clonotype occurred many times. This chain links TRBV11-2 with TRBJ2-3; no definite D call. The CDR3 extends over 14 amino acids. With 3 bases removed from V and 6 bases from J, the gap between germline ends came to 13 bases. Germline V lookup: CDR1 SGHAT, CDR2 FQNNGV. The CDR3 reads CASSFGDGQDTQYF. In DNA, the CDR3 is TGTGCCAGCAGCTTTGGCGACGGTCAGGATACGCAGTATTTT.

V and J are TRBV12-3 or TRBV12-4 and TRBJ1-4, with D perhaps TRBD1 (5 bases). Deletions cut 7 bases from V and 11 bases from J, with 17 bases between. This CDR3 region has 13 residues. This CDR3 is CASTTGRDGKLFF. The CDR3, as DNA: TGTGCCAGCACTACCGGACGGGACGGGAAACTGTTTTTT.

The V gene is TRBV10-3, the J gene TRBJ2-1, with 10 bases matching TRBD1. Germline V gives CDR1 ENHRY, CDR2 SYGVKD. V shed 4 bases and J 3 bases; nucleotides not matched to a gene: 3. The CDR3 extends over 15 amino acids. CDR3 amino acids: CAISGDRGNYNEQFF. In nucleotides, the CDR3 is TGTGCCATCAGTGGGGACAGGGGAAACTACAATGAGCAGTTCTTC.

The chain uses TRBV5-1 and TRBJ1-4; no definite D call. The CDR3 has 13 residues. V was pared by 4 bases and J by 4 bases, with 8 bases between. Germline V gene data show CDR1 as SGHRS and CDR2 as YFSETQ. The CDR3, as DNA: TGCGCCAGCAGCCCCGCGCTTAATGAAAAACTGTTTTTT. The encoded protein is CASSPALNEKLFF.

The J gene is TRBJ1-2, the V gene TRBV5-5, with 8 bases fitting TRBD1. The V gene end was trimmed by 4 bases and the J gene end by 0 bases; junction bases not matched to a gene: 8. The CDR3 loop spans 16 amino acids. The V gene's germline CDR1 is SGHKS and CDR2 YYEKEE (reference sequence). The CDR3: CASSIRDRIANYGYTF. The CDR3 DNA reads as TGTGCCAGCAGCATCCGGGACAGGATTGCTAACTATGGCTACACCTTC.

This clonotype was seen many times. At one boundary the junction diverges from the germline segment, which might be a read error. The rearrangement joins TRBV5-1 to TRBJ2-2; tentatively, D is TRBD1 (6 bases). The CDR3 totals 15 residues. CDR1 and CDR2 from the germline V gene are SGHRS and YFSETQ. The CDR3 bases are TGTGCCAGCAGCCCCGGGACAACGAACACCGGGGAGCTGTTTTTT. The encoded protein is CASSPGTTNTGELFF.

This clonotype occurred a few times. The chain joins TRBV5-1 to TRBJ2-3, with TRBD2 as a possible D gene (6 bases). Germline V gene data show CDR1 as SGHRS and CDR2 as YFSETQ. CDR3 size: 15 residues. Trimming cost V 4 bases and J 4 bases, with 16 bases left between them. The CDR3 sequence: CASSTPVGGADTQYF. The CDR3 DNA follows: TGCGCCAGCAGCACCCCGGTTGGAGGGGCAGATACGCAGTATTTT.

The rearrangement links TRBV7-9 to TRBJ2-1, with 10 bases aligning to TRBD2. The length of the CDR3 is 15 residues. The germline gives CDR1 SEHNR, CDR2 FQNEAQ (reference sequence). The J segment lost 4 bases and the V segment lost 4 bases, leaving 4 bases of the junction unmatched. The CDR3 sequence: CASSSGLAEYNEQFF. In DNA, the CDR3 is TGTGCCAGCAGCTCCGGACTAGCGGAATACAATGAGCAGTTCTTC.

This clonotype was picked up a small number of times. This sequence joins TRBV2 and TRBJ2-7; D gene ambiguous. The CDR3 runs to 13 residues. Trimming cost V 4 bases and J 0 bases, with 7 bases left between them. Germline CDR1 is SNHLY and CDR2 is FYNNEI. CDR3 sequence reads: CASSGGLSYEQYV. In DNA form, the CDR3 reads TGTGCCAGCAGTGGCGGTCTCTCCTACGAGCAGTACGTC.